This T cell receptor beta chain was identified during a study of T cell responses to AZD1222 COVID-19 vaccine. In the study overall: Second doses that came at about 4 or about 12 weeks were put together. Study observations and caveats: Baseline seropositives among AZD1222 recipients totaled only six.

CDR3 size: 17 residues. The J segment lost 0 bases and the V segment lost 4 bases, leaving 5 bases of the junction unmatched. The germline V gene has CDR1 LNHDA and CDR2 SQIVND (reference sequence). Some clones are missing from TCRdb's copy, which holds only in-frame ones; the method was immunoSEQ multiplex PCR. Of 120,000 or so clones listed, roughly 90% are singletons. With respect to this clone: Its cognate antigen is unknown.

The input for sequencing was peripheral blood, taken on day 0 of AZD1222 vaccination. The TCR originated in an adult in good health. J is TRBJ2-1 and V is TRBV19; TRBD1 agrees at 11 bases. The chain's CDR3 is CASSTRTGGGSYNEQFF. Here the CDR3 DNA reads TGTGCCAGTAGTACCCGGACAGGGGGCGGCTCCTACAATGAGCAGTTCTTC.